Given below is one TCR beta chain in context. Its specificity is unknown. Germline V CDR1 and CDR2: DFQATT, SNEGSKA (reference sequence). The CDR3 runs to 14 residues. Peripheral blood, ten milliliters per donor, was collected. These data come from a study of blood T cells in healthy people across ages. Broader study findings: Estimates based on one million T cells were treated as lower bounds. Per million T cells, TCR beta diversity dropped roughly linearly as age increased.

Next came a second PCR, run for about 7 to 12 cycles, which used a sample-barcoded 5' primer along with a J-beta primer mix. MiXCR, run by TCRdb on the 5' RACE reads, gives a single entry per CDR3 protein. The sample holds fewer than 2 million distinct CDR3 sequences, around 42% seen once. The sample comprised blood. V gene TRBV20-1 combines with J gene TRBJ2-7; D not resolved. The J call is doubtful: the DNA matches TRBJ2-5 better. The receptor was isolated from a human donor in good health. CDR3 DNA sequence: TGCAGTGCTAGAGATGATAGACCGGCAGAGACCCAGTACTTC. It specifies CSARDDRPAETQYF.